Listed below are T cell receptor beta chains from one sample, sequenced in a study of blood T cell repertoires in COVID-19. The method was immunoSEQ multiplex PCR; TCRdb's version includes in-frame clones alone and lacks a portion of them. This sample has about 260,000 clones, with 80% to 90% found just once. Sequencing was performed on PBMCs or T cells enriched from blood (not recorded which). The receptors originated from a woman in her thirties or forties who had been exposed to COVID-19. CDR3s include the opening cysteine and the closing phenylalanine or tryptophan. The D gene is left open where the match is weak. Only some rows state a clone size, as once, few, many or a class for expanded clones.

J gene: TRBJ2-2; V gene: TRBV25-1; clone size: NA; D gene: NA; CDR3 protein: CASRGSGANTGELFF; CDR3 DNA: TGTGCCAGCAGGGGCAGCGGAGCGAACACCGGGGAGCTGTTTTTT
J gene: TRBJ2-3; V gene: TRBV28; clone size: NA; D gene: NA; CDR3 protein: CASSPGGSTDTQYF; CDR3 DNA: TGTGCCAGCAGTCCTGGGGGGTCCACAGATACGCAGTATTTT
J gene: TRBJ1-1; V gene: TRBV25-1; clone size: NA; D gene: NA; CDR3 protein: CASSEGRGRGTEAFF; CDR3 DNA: TGTGCCAGCAGTGAAGGGAGGGGTAGGGGAACTGAAGCTTTCTTT
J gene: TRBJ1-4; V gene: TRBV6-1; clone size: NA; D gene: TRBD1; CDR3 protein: CASSDRLGQGKGSTNEKLFF; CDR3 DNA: TGTGCCAGCAGTGACCGGCTGGGACAGGGGAAGGGCTCAACTAATGAAAAACTGTTTTTT
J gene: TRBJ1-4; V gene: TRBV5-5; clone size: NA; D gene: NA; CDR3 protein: CASSHGGANEKLFF; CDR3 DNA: TGTGCCAGCAGCCACGGGGGGGCTAATGAAAAACTGTTTTTT
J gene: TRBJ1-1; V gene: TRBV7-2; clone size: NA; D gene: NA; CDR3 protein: CASSRGFTEAFF; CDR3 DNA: TGTGCCAGCAGCCGCGGGTTCACTGAAGCTTTCTTT
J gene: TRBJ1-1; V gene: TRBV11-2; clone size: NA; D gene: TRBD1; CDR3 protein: CASSTRTGKPEAFF; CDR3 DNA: TGTGCCAGCAGCACACGGACAGGGAAACCTGAAGCTTTCTTT
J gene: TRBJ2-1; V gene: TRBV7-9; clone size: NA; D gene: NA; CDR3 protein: CASVKTGGNEQFF; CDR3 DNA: TGTGCCAGCGTCAAGACAGGCGGGAATGAGCAGTTCTTC
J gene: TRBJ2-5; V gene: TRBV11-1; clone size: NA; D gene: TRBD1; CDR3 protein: CASSPIDRVGRETQYF; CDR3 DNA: TGTGCCAGCAGCCCTATTGACAGGGTGGGGCGAGAGACCCAGTACTTC
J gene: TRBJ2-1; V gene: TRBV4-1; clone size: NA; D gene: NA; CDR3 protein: CASSQDPGASYNEQFF; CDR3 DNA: TGCGCCAGCAGCCAAGACCCGGGAGCGTCCTACAATGAGCAGTTCTTC
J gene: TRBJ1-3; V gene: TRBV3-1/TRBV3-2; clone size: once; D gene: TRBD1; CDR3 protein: CASSQDEDRALSSGNTIYF; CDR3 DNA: TGTGCCAGCAGCCAAGATGAGGACAGGGCATTGAGCTCTGGAAACACCATATATTTT
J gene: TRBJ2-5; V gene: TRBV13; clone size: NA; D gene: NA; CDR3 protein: CASSFIISGETQYF; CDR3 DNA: TGTGCCAGCAGCTTTATAATCTCAGGAGAGACCCAGTACTTC
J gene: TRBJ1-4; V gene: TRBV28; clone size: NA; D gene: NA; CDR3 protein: CASSLYGGNEKLFF; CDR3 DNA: TGTGCCAGCAGTTTATACGGCGGGAATGAAAAACTGTTTTTT
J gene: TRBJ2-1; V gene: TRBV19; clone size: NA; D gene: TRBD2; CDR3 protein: CASSLQGTNYNEQFF; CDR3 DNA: TGTGCCAGTAGTCTACAAGGGACTAATTACAATGAGCAGTTCTTC
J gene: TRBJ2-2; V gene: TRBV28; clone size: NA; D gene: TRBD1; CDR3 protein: CASSSSGTGGNGELFF; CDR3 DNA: TGTGCCAGCAGTTCTTCCGGGACAGGGGGTAACGGGGAGCTGTTTTTT
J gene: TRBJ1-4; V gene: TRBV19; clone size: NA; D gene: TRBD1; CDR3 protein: CASSALQGIATNEKLFF; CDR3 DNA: TGTGCCAGTAGTGCTCTACAGGGGATTGCAACTAATGAAAAACTGTTTTTT
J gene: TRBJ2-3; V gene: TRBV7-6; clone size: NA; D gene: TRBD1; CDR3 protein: CASSTTGVSTDTQYF; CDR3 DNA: TGTGCCAGCAGCACAACAGGGGTTAGCACAGATACGCAGTATTTT
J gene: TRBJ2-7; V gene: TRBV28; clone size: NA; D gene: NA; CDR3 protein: CASSFRGFSSYEQYF; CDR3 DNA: TGTGCCAGCAGCTTTCGGGGGTTCAGCTCCTACGAGCAGTACTTC
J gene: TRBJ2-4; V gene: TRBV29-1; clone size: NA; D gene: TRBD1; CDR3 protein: CSVAGTGNIQYF; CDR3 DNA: TGCAGCGTAGCCGGGACAGGGAACATTCAGTACTTC
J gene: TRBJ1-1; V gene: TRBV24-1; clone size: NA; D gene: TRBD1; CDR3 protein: CATSDSTGVNTEAFF; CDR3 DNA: TGTGCCACCAGTGATTCGACAGGGGTGAACACTGAAGCTTTCTTT
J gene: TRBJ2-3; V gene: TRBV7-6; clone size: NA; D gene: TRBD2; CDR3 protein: CASSTTSGSYQDTQYF; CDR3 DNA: TGTGCCAGCAGCACTACTAGCGGGAGCTATCAAGATACGCAGTATTTT
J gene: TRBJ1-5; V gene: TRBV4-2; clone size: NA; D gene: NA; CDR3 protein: CASSQEPAQGQPQHF; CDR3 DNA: TGTGCCAGCAGCCAAGAGCCGGCCCAGGGTCAGCCCCAGCATTTT
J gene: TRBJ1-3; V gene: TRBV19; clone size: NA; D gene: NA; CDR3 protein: CASSEASSGNTIYF; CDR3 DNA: TGTGCCAGTAGCGAGGCTTCCTCTGGAAACACCATATATTTT
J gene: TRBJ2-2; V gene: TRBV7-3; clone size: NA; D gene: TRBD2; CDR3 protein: CASSPQAGGHGELFF; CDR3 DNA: TGTGCCAGCAGCCCCCAGGCGGGGGGCCACGGGGAGCTGTTTTTT
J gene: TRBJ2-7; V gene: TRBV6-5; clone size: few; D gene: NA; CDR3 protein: CATHRGGEQYF; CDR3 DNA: TGTGCCACCCATAGGGGAGGCGAGCAGTACTTC
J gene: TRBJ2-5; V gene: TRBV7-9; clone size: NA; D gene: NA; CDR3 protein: CASSQQIQETQYF; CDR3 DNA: TGTGCCAGCAGCCAACAGATACAAGAGACCCAGTACTTC
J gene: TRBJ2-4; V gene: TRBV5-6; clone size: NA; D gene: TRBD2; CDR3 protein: CASSLRTSGVAKNIQYF; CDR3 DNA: TGTGCCAGCAGCCTAAGGACTAGCGGGGTAGCCAAAAACATTCAGTACTTC
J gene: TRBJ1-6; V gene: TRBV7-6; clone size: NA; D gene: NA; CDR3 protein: CASSFSQGSPLHF; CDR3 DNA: TGTGCCAGCAGCTTCTCACAGGGCTCACCCCTCCACTTT
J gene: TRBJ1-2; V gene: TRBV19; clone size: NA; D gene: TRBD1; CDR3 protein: CASKGSRQGNYGYTF; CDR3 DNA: TGTGCCAGTAAGGGGTCGAGACAGGGTAACTATGGCTACACCTTC
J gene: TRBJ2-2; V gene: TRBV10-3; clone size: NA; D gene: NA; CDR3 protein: CASGLGGTGELFF; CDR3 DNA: TGTGCGAGCGGGCTCGGCGGCACCGGGGAGCTGTTTTTT
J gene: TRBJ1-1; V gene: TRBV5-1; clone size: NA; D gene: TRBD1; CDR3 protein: CASSLAQGAGTEAFF; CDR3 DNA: TGCGCCAGCAGCTTGGCACAGGGGGCCGGCACTGAAGCTTTCTTT
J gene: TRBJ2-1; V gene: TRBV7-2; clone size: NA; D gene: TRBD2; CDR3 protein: CASSLAGRTRSYNEQFF; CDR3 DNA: TGTGCCAGCAGCTTAGCAGGTAGGACTAGGTCCTACAATGAGCAGTTCTTC